Below, 29 T cell receptor beta chains from the same sample are listed, as sequenced in a study of beta chain features in type 1 diabetes (dated by TCRdb to 2017 to 2018). The investigation overall reported the following: Type 1 diabetes patients showed a moderate but significant shortening of TCRB CDR3 length in all four CD4+ subsets.

The antigens for these receptors are not known. Library generation was performed with the immunoSEQ multiplex PCR assay. All of the isolated RNA was reverse transcribed with the High Capacity cDNA Reverse Transcription Kit, so expressed TCRB transcripts were sequenced. Sourced from immuneACCESS, this table was stored by TCRdb with only in-frame sequences that have V and J called. A share of the clones is absent; for the studies checked, an unresolved V gene accounts for under half, and the remainder has no known explanation. The sample has hundreds of thousands of clones on record, approximately 10% of them singletons. Around 0.015% of the sample comes from the top ten. Sample: naive CD4+ T cells from blood. In light of the paper, this sample's cell subset or site label describes: true naive CD4+ T cells. The receptors stem from a man aged 25 to 40 with type 1 diabetes.

The chain is built from TRBV30 and TRBJ1-1, with D tentatively TRBD1 (5 bases). The V end lost 3 bases, the J end lost 3 bases, and 11 bases lay between the germline ends. There are 13 residues in the CDR3. Germline CDR1 reads GTSNPN; CDR2 reads SVGIG (reference sequence). The CDR3 loop is CAWSRATDTEAFF. The DNA of the CDR3 is TGTGCCTGGAGCAGGGCCACTGACACTGAAGCTTTCTTT.

This clone was counted only a few times. This chain uses TRBV29-1 with TRBJ1-1; 7 bases line up with TRBD1. The trim removed 7 bases at V and 0 bases at J, leaving 2 bases unmatched. Germline V gives CDR1 SQVTM, CDR2 ANQGSEA. This CDR3 is 12 amino acids long. DNA of the CDR3: TGCAGCGCCAGGGGGGTGAACACTGAAGCTTTCTTT. The encoded protein is CSARGVNTEAFF.

This clone was detected only a few times. This chain links TRBV6-6 with TRBJ1-1; D is undetermined. The CDR3 covers 14 residues. Per the germline V gene, CDR1 is MNHNY and CDR2 is SVGAGI (reference sequence). Trimming shortened V by 4 bases and J by 4 bases, and 13 bases separated the two germline ends. CDR3 in DNA: TGTGCCAGCAGTTCCGTCTTGGGAGGCACTGAAGCTTTCTTT. The encoded protein is CASSSVLGGTEAFF.

The V and J genes are TRBV6-5 and TRBJ1-3; D gene ambiguous. V lost 10 bases and J 0 bases, leaving 7 bases between the germline ends. CDR3 length: 12 amino acids. From germline, CDR1 is MNHEY and CDR2 SVGAGI. CDR3 sequence (DNA): TGTGCCATTAGCTACTCTGGAAACACCATATATTTT. It translates to CAISYSGNTIYF.

The chain combines TRBV4-1 with TRBJ1-1; D is possibly TRBD1 (5 bases). The germline V gene encodes CDR1 MGHRA and CDR2 YSYEKL. This CDR3 spans 14 amino acids. Trimming removed 4 bases from V and 8 bases from J, with 17 bases in between. CDR3 amino acids: CASSPGRVIGEAFF. For the CDR3, the DNA is TGCGCCAGCAGCCCAGGCAGGGTCATCGGGGAAGCTTTCTTT.

This clone was counted only a few times. The rearrangement joins TRBV25-1 to TRBJ2-7; perhaps TRBD1 as D (5 bases). The germline V and J ends were trimmed by 6 bases and 1 base, with 10 bases remaining between them. Per germline, CDR1 MGHDK and CDR2 SYGVNS. The CDR3 spans 13 residues. CDR3 in DNA: TGTGCCAGCAGAGCGCCAGGGTCCTACGAGCAGTACTTC. This translates into CASRAPGSYEQYF.

This clone was counted a few times. This sequence joins TRBV4-3 and TRBJ1-2; a possible D gene is TRBD1 (5 bases). Germline CDR1 LGHNA, CDR2 YSLEER. V shed 3 bases and J shed 4 bases, with 15 bases lying between them. The CDR3 runs to 15 residues. CDR3: CASSQNDGGSYGYTF. CDR3 DNA: TGCGCCAGCAGCCAGAACGACGGGGGAAGCTATGGCTACACCTTC.

This clone has a handful of counts. J is TRBJ1-6 and V is TRBV5-1, with TRBD1 as a possible D gene (6 bases). V gave up 4 bases and J gave up 9 bases, with 17 bases separating them. Germline assignment: CDR1 SGHRS and CDR2 YFSETQ. The CDR3 is 15 amino acids. The CDR3 sequence is CASSPGLGASSPLHF. CDR3 bases: TGCGCCAGCAGCCCGGGCTTGGGGGCTAGTTCACCCCTCCACTTT.

The chain has TRBV5-1 and TRBJ2-7; the match to TRBD1 covers 9 bases. CDR3 length: 15 residues. Germline V gives CDR1 SGHRS, CDR2 YFSETQ. J lost 5 bases, V lost 3 bases, and 9 bases had no gene match. The CDR3 spells CASSSVGQGQDEQYF. In DNA, the CDR3 is TGCGCCAGCAGCTCCGTGGGACAGGGACAGGACGAGCAGTACTTC.

CDR3 in DNA: TGCGCCAGCAGCCCGGGACAGGGTCCCTCTGGGGCCAACGTCCTGACTTTC. Its translation is CASSPGQGPSGANVLTF. The rearrangement joins TRBV4-1 to TRBJ2-6, with 9 bases matching TRBD1. CDR3 length: 17 residues. Germline assignment: CDR1 MGHRA and CDR2 YSYEKL. The V and J ends lost 4 bases and 0 bases, in that order; junction bases with no gene match: 4.

This clone was seen only a few times. The rearrangement uses TRBV29-1 and TRBJ2-4; 10 bases agree with TRBD1. The junction had 3 bases not matched to a gene; V was cut back by 5 bases and J by 2 bases. CDR1 and CDR2 (germline): SQVTM, ANQGSEA. The length of the CDR3 is 14 residues. The CDR3: CSVRDRGTKNIQYF. CDR3 DNA sequence: TGCAGCGTTAGGGACAGGGGAACCAAAAACATTCAGTACTTC.

This clone came up a few times. The V call is TRBV5-1, the J call TRBJ2-5; 12 positions agree with TRBD2. Trimming removed 5 bases from V and 0 bases from J; junction bases left unmatched: 5. The germline V gene encodes CDR1 SGHRS and CDR2 YFSETQ. The CDR3 runs to 16 residues. The CDR3 sequence: CASSRTSGVYQETQYF. Written as DNA, the CDR3 is TGCGCCAGCAGTAGGACTAGCGGGGTGTACCAAGAGACCCAGTACTTC.

The chain recombines TRBV11-2 with TRBJ1-4, with D perhaps TRBD1 (6 bases). Germline CDR1 reads SGHAT; CDR2 reads FQNNGV. The CDR3 totals 16 residues. V was cut by 4 bases and J by 8 bases, with 20 bases left in between. The CDR3 sequence is CASSWSYRDGREKLFF. The CDR3 region has the DNA TGTGCCAGCAGCTGGTCCTACAGGGACGGGAGGGAAAAACTGTTTTTT.

The gene calls are TRBV11-2 and TRBJ1-1; D perhaps matches TRBD1 (6 bases). The CDR3 has 14 amino acids. Germline loops: CDR1 SGHAT, CDR2 FQNNGV. The ends were cut back, 7 bases at V and 0 bases at J, with 12 bases in the middle. The CDR3 protein is CASMPGHLNTEAFF. DNA for the CDR3: TGTGCCAGCATGCCGGGACACTTGAACACTGAAGCTTTCTTT.

This chain connects TRBV5-1 to TRBJ2-1, with a possible D match to TRBD1 (5 bases). V was pared by 1 base and J by 15 bases, with 11 bases between. Germline values: CDR1 SGHRS, CDR2 YFSETQ. The CDR3 has 11 amino acids. In DNA form, the CDR3 reads TGCGCCAGCAGCTTGCGTGACAGTTGGTTCTTC. Amino acid sequence: CASSLRDSWFF.

This sequence joins TRBV7-2 and TRBJ2-7, with 7 bases fitting TRBD1. Germline CDR1 SGHTA, CDR2 FQGNSA. CDR3 length: 14 residues. V dropped 4 bases and J dropped 2; count of bases not matched to a gene: 5. This CDR3 reads CASSSQGTAYEQYF. The CDR3 coding sequence is TGTGCCAGCAGCTCACAGGGGACCGCCTACGAGCAGTACTTC.

This clone showed up just a few times. The chain combines TRBV27 with TRBJ2-7, with D maybe TRBD1 (6 bases). The CDR3 length is 14 residues. The germline V gene encodes CDR1 MNHEY and CDR2 SMNVEV (reference sequence). Trimming stripped 5 bases from V and 1 base from J, with 12 bases between. The CDR3 sequence is CASSIGDTSYEQYF. As DNA, the CDR3 is TGTGCCAGCAGTATAGGGGACACATCCTACGAGCAGTACTTC.

This rearrangement joins TRBV5-1 to TRBJ2-2; TRBD1 agrees at 10 bases. V lost 4 bases, J lost 6 bases, and 6 bases stayed unmatched. The V gene's germline CDR1 is SGHRS and CDR2 YFSETQ. The CDR3 consists of 15 residues. The CDR3 DNA sequence: TGCGCCAGCAGCCTCGCGGGACAGGGGCCCGGGGAGCTGTTTTTT. It translates to CASSLAGQGPGELFF.

CDR3 protein: CASSYEGPGLLPQHF. CDR3 in DNA: TGTGCCAGCAGTTACGAAGGTCCCGGGTTATTGCCCCAGCATTTT. The V and J genes are TRBV2 and TRBJ1-5; D unresolved. The CDR3 sequence is 15 residues long. Germline V gene lookup returns CDR1 SNHLY and CDR2 FYNNEI. Deletions cut 5 bases from V and 9 bases from J, with 20 bases between.

The chain links TRBV15 to TRBJ2-3, with D unresolved. The germline V gene encodes CDR1 LNHNV and CDR2 YYDKDF (reference sequence). This CDR3 comprises 17 residues. Between the trimmed V and J ends, which lost 3 bases and 6 bases, there was a span of 22 bases. CDR3 nucleotide sequence: TGTGCCACCAGCAGTCCCCGCGGCGGCGCCCCTGAGGATACGCAGTATTTT. Translated, it gives CATSSPRGGAPEDTQYF. Looking up the rest from reference TRBV15 and TRBJ2-3 gives the full variable domain: DAMVIQNPRYQVTQFGKPVTLSCSQTLNHNVMYWYQQKSSQAPKLLFHYYDKDFNNEADTPDNFQSRRPNTSFCFLDIRSPGLGDTAMYLCATSSPRGGAPEDTQYFGPGTRLTVL.

In its sample, this clone was seen a few times. The rearrangement links TRBV6-5 to TRBJ2-7, with D tentatively TRBD2 (7 bases). CDR3 length: 11 residues. V lost 10 bases, J lost 8 bases, and 15 bases lay in between. The germline CDR1 and CDR2 sequences are MNHEY and SVGAGI. CDR3 DNA sequence: TGTGCCACTACACAGGGAGGGAAGCAGTACTTC. It is translated as CATTQGGKQYF.

The chain joins TRBV10-3 to TRBJ1-2; TRBD1 agrees at 7 bases. CDR3 length equals 14 residues. CDR1 ENHRY and CDR2 SYGVKD come from the germline V gene. V shed 5 bases and J 1 base; nucleotides not matched to a gene: 4. The CDR3 region is CAISPRDSNYGYTF. CDR3 DNA: TGTGCCATCAGTCCGAGGGACAGTAACTATGGCTACACCTTC.

This clone was seen a few times. The V call is TRBV7-6, the J call TRBJ2-5; maybe TRBD1 (6 bases). The germline V gene encodes CDR1 SGHVS and CDR2 FNYEAQ. Between the trimmed V and J ends, which lost 6 bases and 5 bases, there was a span of 19 bases. The CDR3 runs to 15 residues. The CDR3 spells CASRGEQGSKETQYF. DNA of the CDR3: TGTGCCAGCAGGGGAGAACAGGGTTCGAAGGAGACCCAGTACTTC.

This clone has just a few counts. This chain uses TRBV9 with TRBJ2-6; 7 positions match TRBD1. With V trimmed by 0 bases and J by 0 bases, 3 bases remained unmatched. This CDR3 contains 17 residues. The germline gives CDR1 SGDLS, CDR2 YYNGEE. The CDR3 is CASSVGGGPSGANVLTF. The CDR3 region has the DNA TGTGCCAGCAGCGTAGGAGGGGGCCCCTCTGGGGCCAACGTCCTGACTTTC.

The chain carries TRBV19 and TRBJ2-7; tentative D call: TRBD2 (6 bases). Germline CDR1 and CDR2: LNHDA and SQIVND (reference sequence). With 1 base removed from V and 3 bases from J, the gap between germline ends came to 10 bases. The CDR3 contains 14 residues. The CDR3 nucleotides read TGTGCCAGTAGTATAGGCGGGGCCCGCTACGAGCAGTACTTC. This gives the protein CASSIGGARYEQYF.

The chain employs TRBV28 and TRBJ2-5; a weak D match, TRBD1 (6 bases). The CDR3 runs to 13 residues. Trimming shortened V by 5 bases and J by 1 base, and 8 bases separated the two germline ends. The germline gives CDR1 MDHEN, CDR2 SYDVKM. The CDR3, as DNA: TGTGCCAGCAGTGACAGGACCCAAGAGACCCAGTACTTC. Protein sequence: CASSDRTQETQYF. The whole variable domain, remainder taken from reference TRBV28 and TRBJ2-5, is DVKVTQSSRYLVKRTGEKVFLECVQDMDHENMFWYRQDPGLGLRLIYFSYDVKMKEKGDIPEGYSVSREKKERFSLILESASTNQTSMYLCASSDRTQETQYFGPGTRLLVL.

The chain couples TRBV30 to TRBJ1-2; D is perhaps TRBD1 (6 bases). The germline V gene encodes CDR1 GTSNPN and CDR2 SVGIG (reference sequence). The CDR3 contains 15 residues. Trimming shortened V by 2 bases and J by 2 bases, and 15 bases separated the two germline ends. DNA of the CDR3: TGTGCCTGGAGTCCAGGGGAGGGGGGAAACTATGGCTACACCTTC. Its protein is CAWSPGEGGNYGYTF.

This clone was counted once. The gene calls are TRBV2 and TRBJ2-2, with D perhaps TRBD1 (6 bases). This CDR3 comprises 13 residues. V was cut by 5 bases and J by 6 bases, with 10 bases left in between. Germline-derived CDR1 and CDR2 are SNHLY and FYNNEI. This chain's CDR3 is CASSSQGPGELFF. As DNA, the CDR3 is TGTGCCAGCAGTTCACAGGGTCCCGGGGAGCTGTTTTTT. The variable domain in full, with the rest retrieved from reference TRBV2 and TRBJ2-2, is EPEVTQTPSHQVTQMGQEVILRCVPISNHLYFYWYRQILGQKVEFLVSFYNNEISEKSEIFDDQFSVERPDGSNFTLKIRSTKLEDSAMYFCASSSQGPGELFFGEGSRLTVL.

The chain recombines TRBV18 with TRBJ2-7; D not resolved. From germline, CDR1 is KGHSH and CDR2 LQKENI. This CDR3 contains 12 residues. With 6 bases removed from V and 0 bases from J, the gap between germline ends came to 6 bases. This chain's CDR3 is CASSPYSYEQYF. CDR3 in DNA: TGTGCCAGCTCCCCCTACTCCTACGAGCAGTACTTC. Based on the CDR3 plus reference TRBV18 and TRBJ2-7, the full variable domain is NAGVMQNPRHLVRRRGQEARLRCSPMKGHSHVYWYRQLPEEGLKFMVYLQKENIIDESGMPKERFSAEFPKEGPSILRIQQVVRGDSAAYFCASSPYSYEQYFGPGTRLTVT.